Listed below are T cell receptor beta chains from one sample, sequenced in a study of blood T cell repertoires in COVID-19. TCRdb keeps only in-frame clones here, not all; method: immunoSEQ multiplex PCR. The sample lists under 95,000 clones, around 90% occurring once. The specimen sequenced was peripheral blood. Source of these receptors: a man in his 60s with acute or convalescent COVID-19. The CDR3 runs from the conserved cysteine through the conserved F or W. A D gene is named only where the DNA matches it firmly. Not all rows give a size; the values are once, few, many and, for expanded clones, a class.

CDR3aa: CASSDRDRLGGELFF; CDR3nt: TGTGCCAGCAGTGACCGGGACAGGCTCGGCGGGGAGCTGTTTTTT; j_gene: TRBJ2-2; abundance: .; d_gene: TRBD1; v_gene: TRBV6-6
CDR3aa: CASSLNGYQPQHF; CDR3nt: TGTGCCAGCAGCTTGAACGGTTATCAGCCCCAGCATTTT; j_gene: TRBJ1-5; abundance: .; d_gene: .; v_gene: TRBV5-8
CDR3aa: CASSPRGDRSYEQYF; CDR3nt: TGTGCCAGCTCACCACGGGGGGACAGATCCTACGAGCAGTACTTC; j_gene: TRBJ2-7; abundance: .; d_gene: .; v_gene: TRBV18
CDR3aa: CASSLDGRDNQPQHF; CDR3nt: TGTGCCAGCTCACTCGATGGCAGGGACAATCAGCCCCAGCATTTT; j_gene: TRBJ1-5; abundance: .; d_gene: .; v_gene: TRBV18
CDR3aa: CASSSYRGRSSEQYF; CDR3nt: TGTGCCAGCAGCTCCTACAGGGGGCGTTCGAGCGAGCAGTACTTC; j_gene: TRBJ2-7; abundance: .; d_gene: TRBD1; v_gene: TRBV7-2
CDR3aa: CASSESPTGGNTEAFF; CDR3nt: TGCGCCAGCAGTGAGTCACCCACAGGGGGTAACACTGAAGCTTTCTTT; j_gene: TRBJ1-1; abundance: few; d_gene: TRBD1; v_gene: TRBV10-2
CDR3aa: CASSLAWTDTQYF; CDR3nt: TGTGCCAGCAGTTTGGCCTGGACAGATACGCAGTATTTT; j_gene: TRBJ2-3; abundance: .; d_gene: .; v_gene: TRBV7-2
CDR3aa: CASSTGKNNEQFF; CDR3nt: TGTGCCAGCAGTACGGGGAAAAACAATGAGCAGTTCTTC; j_gene: TRBJ2-1; abundance: few; d_gene: .; v_gene: TRBV12-3/TRBV12-4
CDR3aa: CASSTGTVSTDTQYF; CDR3nt: TGTGCCAGCAGCACTGGGACAGTTAGCACAGATACGCAGTATTTT; j_gene: TRBJ2-3; abundance: .; d_gene: TRBD1; v_gene: TRBV7-8
CDR3aa: CASSQIPQGASNQPQHF; CDR3nt: TGCGCCAGCAGCCAAATCCCACAGGGGGCGAGCAATCAGCCCCAGCATTTT; j_gene: TRBJ1-5; abundance: .; d_gene: TRBD1; v_gene: TRBV4-1
CDR3aa: CASSTGVSGAGTDTQYF; CDR3nt: TGTGCCAGCAGCACGGGAGTTAGCGGGGCGGGCACAGATACGCAGTATTTT; j_gene: TRBJ2-3; abundance: .; d_gene: TRBD2; v_gene: TRBV7-9
CDR3aa: CASSQEWHNGGGEQYF; CDR3nt: TGCGCCAGCAGCCAAGAATGGCACAACGGCGGAGGGGAGCAGTACTTC; j_gene: TRBJ2-7; abundance: once; d_gene: .; v_gene: TRBV4-3
CDR3aa: CASREAQFPNSPLHF; CDR3nt: TGTGCCAGCAGAGAAGCACAGTTCCCCAATTCACCCCTCCACTTT; j_gene: TRBJ1-6; abundance: once; d_gene: .; v_gene: TRBV6-1
CDR3aa: CASSLGAGGNTIYF; CDR3nt: TGTGCCAGCAGCTTGGGGGCTGGGGGAAACACCATATATTTT; j_gene: TRBJ1-3; abundance: .; d_gene: .; v_gene: TRBV5-5
CDR3aa: CASSLDGSSYEQYF; CDR3nt: TGTGCCAGCAGCTTAGACGGGAGCTCCTACGAGCAGTACTTC; j_gene: TRBJ2-7; abundance: few; d_gene: .; v_gene: TRBV7-2
CDR3aa: CASSQGTGGLETQHF; CDR3nt: TGTGCCAGCAGCCAAGGGACAGGGGGCCTTGAGACCCAGCATTTT; j_gene: TRBJ1-5; abundance: once; d_gene: TRBD1; v_gene: TRBV3-1/TRBV3-2
CDR3aa: CASSYSRTGVNTEAFF; CDR3nt: TGTGCCAGCAGTTACTCCCGGACAGGGGTGAACACTGAAGCTTTCTTT; j_gene: TRBJ1-1; abundance: .; d_gene: TRBD1; v_gene: TRBV6-5
CDR3aa: CASSISGQGASPLHF; CDR3nt: TGTGCCAGTAGTATTTCCGGACAGGGGGCTTCACCCCTCCACTTT; j_gene: TRBJ1-6; abundance: .; d_gene: TRBD1; v_gene: TRBV19
CDR3aa: CASSPGGGNTEAFF; CDR3nt: TGTGCCAGCTCACCAGGAGGCGGCAACACTGAAGCTTTCTTT; j_gene: TRBJ1-1; abundance: .; d_gene: .; v_gene: TRBV18
CDR3aa: CASQNLNTGELFF; CDR3nt: TGCGCCAGCCAAAACTTGAACACCGGGGAGCTGTTTTTT; j_gene: TRBJ2-2; abundance: once; d_gene: .; v_gene: TRBV5-1
CDR3aa: CASGAFQGTDGYTF; CDR3nt: TGTGCTAGTGGTGCCTTTCAGGGGACAGATGGCTACACCTTC; j_gene: TRBJ1-2; abundance: .; d_gene: TRBD1; v_gene: TRBV12-5
CDR3aa: CASSRGGPNEKLFF; CDR3nt: TGCGCCAGCAGCCGAGGGGGCCCTAATGAAAAACTGTTTTTT; j_gene: TRBJ1-4; abundance: .; d_gene: TRBD1; v_gene: TRBV4-3
CDR3aa: CASSFGGGALRETQYF; CDR3nt: TGTGCCAGCAGCTTCGGTGGGGGGGCCCTTCGAGAGACCCAGTACTTC; j_gene: TRBJ2-5; abundance: .; d_gene: .; v_gene: TRBV5-6
CDR3aa: CASSPQGPQETQYF; CDR3nt: TGTGCCAGCAGCCCTCAGGGGCCCCAAGAGACCCAGTACTTC; j_gene: TRBJ2-5; abundance: .; d_gene: .; v_gene: TRBV7-6
CDR3aa: CATSGTEYNEQFF; CDR3nt: TGTGCCACCAGTGGGACAGAGTACAATGAGCAGTTCTTC; j_gene: TRBJ2-1; abundance: .; d_gene: .; v_gene: TRBV24-1
CDR3aa: CASSFERTGSTDTQYF; CDR3nt: TGTGCCAGCAGCTTCGAACGGACAGGGAGCACAGATACGCAGTATTTT; j_gene: TRBJ2-3; abundance: .; d_gene: TRBD1; v_gene: TRBV7-8
CDR3aa: CASSPGQGGETQYF; CDR3nt: TGTGCCAGCAGCCCGGGACAGGGCGGAGAGACCCAGTACTTC; j_gene: TRBJ2-5; abundance: .; d_gene: TRBD1; v_gene: TRBV5-8